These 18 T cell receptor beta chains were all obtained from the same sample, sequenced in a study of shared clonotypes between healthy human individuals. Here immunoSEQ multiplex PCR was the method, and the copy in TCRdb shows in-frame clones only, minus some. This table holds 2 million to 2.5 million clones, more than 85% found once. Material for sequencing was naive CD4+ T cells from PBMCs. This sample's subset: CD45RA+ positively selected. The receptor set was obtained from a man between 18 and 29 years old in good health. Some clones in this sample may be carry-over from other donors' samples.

The CDR3 spells CASSRQGYYGYTF. The CDR3 region has the DNA TGTGCCAGCAGCCGACAGGGGTACTATGGCTACACCTTC. J is TRBJ1-2 and V is TRBV6-5; 8 nucleotides agree with TRBD1. CDR1 and CDR2 from the germline V gene are MNHEY and SVGAGI. The length of the CDR3 is 13 residues. J gave up 3 bases and V 6 bases, and 3 bases lay outside the gene matches.

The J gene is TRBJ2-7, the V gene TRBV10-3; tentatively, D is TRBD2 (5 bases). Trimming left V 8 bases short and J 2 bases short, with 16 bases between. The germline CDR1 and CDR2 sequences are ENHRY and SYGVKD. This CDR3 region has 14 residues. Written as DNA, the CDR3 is TGTGCCATCGGCGAGGGCCTAGGCCCCTACGAGCAGTACTTC. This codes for CAIGEGLGPYEQYF.

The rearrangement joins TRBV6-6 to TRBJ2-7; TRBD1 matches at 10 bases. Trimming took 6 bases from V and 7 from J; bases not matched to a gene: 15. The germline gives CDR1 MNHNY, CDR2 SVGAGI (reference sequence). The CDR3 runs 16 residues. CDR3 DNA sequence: TGTGCCAGCAGCCCCGGACCGGGACAGGGGACCGGGGAGCAGTACTTC. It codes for CASSPGPGQGTGEQYF.

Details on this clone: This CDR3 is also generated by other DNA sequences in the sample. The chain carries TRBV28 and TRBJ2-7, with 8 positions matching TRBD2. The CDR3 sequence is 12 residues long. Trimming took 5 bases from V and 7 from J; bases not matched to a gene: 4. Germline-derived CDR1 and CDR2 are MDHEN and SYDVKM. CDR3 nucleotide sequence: TGTGCCAGCAGTCTCTCGGGGGGGGAGCAGTACTTC. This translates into CASSLSGGEQYF.

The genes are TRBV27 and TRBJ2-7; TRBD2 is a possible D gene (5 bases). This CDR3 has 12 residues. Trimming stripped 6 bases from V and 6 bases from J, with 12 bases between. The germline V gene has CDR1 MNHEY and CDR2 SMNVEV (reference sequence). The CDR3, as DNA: TGTGCCAGCAGGAGGGCTACTTCCGAGCAGTACTTC. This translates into CASRRATSEQYF.

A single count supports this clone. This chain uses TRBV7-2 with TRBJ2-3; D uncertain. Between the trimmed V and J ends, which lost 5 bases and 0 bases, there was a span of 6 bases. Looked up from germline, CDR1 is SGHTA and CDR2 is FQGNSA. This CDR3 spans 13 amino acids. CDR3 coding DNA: TGTGCCAGCAGCGAAGGTAGCACAGATACGCAGTATTTT. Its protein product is CASSEGSTDTQYF.

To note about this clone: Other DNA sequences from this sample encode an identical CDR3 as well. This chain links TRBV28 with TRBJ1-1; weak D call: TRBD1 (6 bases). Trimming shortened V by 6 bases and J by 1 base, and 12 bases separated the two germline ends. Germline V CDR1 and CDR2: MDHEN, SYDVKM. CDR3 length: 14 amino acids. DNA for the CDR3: TGTGCCAGCAGCCCTGGACAGACGAACACTGAAGCTTTCTTT. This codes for CASSPGQTNTEAFF.

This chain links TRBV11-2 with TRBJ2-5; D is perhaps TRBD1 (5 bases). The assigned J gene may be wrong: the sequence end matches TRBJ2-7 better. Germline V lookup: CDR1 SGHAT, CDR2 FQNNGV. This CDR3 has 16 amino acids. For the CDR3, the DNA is TGTGCCAGCTCCTCGTTAGGGGCTACCCAGGCCTACGAGCAGTACTTC. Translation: CASSSLGATQAYEQYF.

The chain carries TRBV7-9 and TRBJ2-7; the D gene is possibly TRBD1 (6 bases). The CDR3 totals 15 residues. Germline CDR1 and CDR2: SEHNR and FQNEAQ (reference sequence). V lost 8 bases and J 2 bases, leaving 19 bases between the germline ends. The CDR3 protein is CASGGLSLGAYEQYF. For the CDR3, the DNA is TGTGCCAGCGGGGGCCTGTCCCTAGGGGCCTACGAGCAGTACTTC.

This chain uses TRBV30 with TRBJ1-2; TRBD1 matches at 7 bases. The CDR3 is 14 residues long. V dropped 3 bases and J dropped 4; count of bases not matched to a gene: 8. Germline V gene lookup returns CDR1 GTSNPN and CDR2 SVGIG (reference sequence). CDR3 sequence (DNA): TGTGCCTGGAGACGGACAGGCGCCCTCTATGGCTACACCTTC. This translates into CAWRRTGALYGYTF.

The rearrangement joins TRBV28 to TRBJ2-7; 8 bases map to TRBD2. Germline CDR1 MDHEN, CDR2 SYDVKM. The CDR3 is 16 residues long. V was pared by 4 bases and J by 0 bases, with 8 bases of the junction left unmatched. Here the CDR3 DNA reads TGTGCCAGCAGTTCGCCGTGGAGCGGGAGCTCCTACGAGCAGTACTTC. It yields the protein CASSSPWSGSSYEQYF.

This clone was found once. CDR3 protein: CASKGGPALEQYF. The CDR3 DNA reads as TGTGCCAGCAAAGGAGGACCAGCCCTCGAGCAGTACTTC. The chain uses TRBV6-5 and TRBJ2-7, with a possible D match to TRBD2 (5 bases). The germline V gene encodes CDR1 MNHEY and CDR2 SVGAGI. This CDR3 contains 13 residues. V was clipped by 7 bases and J by 6 bases, with 16 bases between them.

Here the CDR3 DNA reads TGTGCCAGCAGCTTCCAGGGGGGAGAGACCCAGTACTTC. It codes for CASSFQGGETQYF. The gene calls are TRBV11-3 and TRBJ2-5; D might be TRBD1 (7 bases). CDR3 length: 13 residues. Germline-derived CDR1 and CDR2 are SGHNT and YENEEA. V lost 3 bases, J lost 4 bases, and 9 bases lay in between.

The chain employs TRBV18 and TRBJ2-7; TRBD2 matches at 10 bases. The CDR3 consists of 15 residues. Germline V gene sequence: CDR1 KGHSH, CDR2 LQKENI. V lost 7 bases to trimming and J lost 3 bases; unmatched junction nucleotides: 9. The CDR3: CASLRTSGNLYEQYF. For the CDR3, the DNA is TGTGCCAGCTTAAGGACTAGCGGTAATCTCTACGAGCAGTACTTC.

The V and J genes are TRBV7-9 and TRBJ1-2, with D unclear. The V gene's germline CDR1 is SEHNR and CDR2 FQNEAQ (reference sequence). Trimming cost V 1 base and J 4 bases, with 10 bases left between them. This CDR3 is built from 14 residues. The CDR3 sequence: CASSLGPGPYGYTF. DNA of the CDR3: TGTGCCAGCAGCTTAGGCCCAGGACCCTATGGCTACACCTTC.

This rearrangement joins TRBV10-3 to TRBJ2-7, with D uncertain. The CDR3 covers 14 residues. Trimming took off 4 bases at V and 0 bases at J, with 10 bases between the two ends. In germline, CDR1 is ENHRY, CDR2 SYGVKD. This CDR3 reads CAISVLADSYEQYF. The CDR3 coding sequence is TGTGCCATCAGTGTTTTGGCGGACTCCTACGAGCAGTACTTC.

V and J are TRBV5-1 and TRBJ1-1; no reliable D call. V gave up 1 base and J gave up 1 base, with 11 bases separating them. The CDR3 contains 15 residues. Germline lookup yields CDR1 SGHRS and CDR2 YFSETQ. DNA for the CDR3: TGCGCCAGCAGCTTGATCAGCGTTGGGAACACTGAAGCTTTCTTT. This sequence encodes CASSLISVGNTEAFF.

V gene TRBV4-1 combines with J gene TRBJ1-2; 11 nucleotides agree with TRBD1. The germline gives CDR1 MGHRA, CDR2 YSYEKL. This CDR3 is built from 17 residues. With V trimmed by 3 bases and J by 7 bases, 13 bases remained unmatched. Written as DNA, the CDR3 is TGCGCCAGCAGCCAGGAAGGCGGACAGGGGGCGACTGGTGGCTACACCTTC. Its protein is CASSQEGGQGATGGYTF.